The rows below give T cell receptor beta chains drawn from one sample of a study of CD8+ T cells in alopecia areata. TCRdb's table, derived via immunoSEQ multiplex PCR, lists solely in-frame clones and lacks some. The repertoire includes hundreds of thousands of clones, about 68% of them detected once, and around 1.2% sits in the top ten. This material consisted of CD4+ T cells sorted from blood, taken at week 0. The receptors originated from a human donor with alopecia areata. Both conserved end residues are part of each CDR3. Fields, in order: D gene, J gene, clone size, V gene, CDR3 protein, CDR3 DNA. D genes are given only for firm matches. Size is omitted from some rows. Given values are once, few, many or a class for expanded clones.

>TRBD1|TRBJ2-3|-|TRBV7-3
CASSPTPSPQGVTDTQYF
TGTGCCAGCAGCCCAACCCCAAGCCCGCAGGGGGTCACAGATACGCAGTATTTT
>TRBD2|TRBJ2-7|few|TRBV4-3
CASSLSPGLAGIPREQYF
TGCGCCAGCAGCCTGTCCCCGGGACTAGCGGGAATCCCGAGGGAGCAGTACTTC
>TRBD2|TRBJ2-2|few|TRBV5-1
CASSLAGREDGELFF
TGCGCCAGCAGCTTGGCCGGTCGGGAGGACGGGGAGCTGTTTTTT
>-|TRBJ2-7|-|TRBV29-1
CSVETGLRSSYEQYF
TGCAGCGTTGAAACCGGACTCAGGAGCTCCTACGAGCAGTACTTC
>-|TRBJ1-1|-|TRBV27
CASSLLDSNEAFF
TGTGCCAGCAGCCTACTAGACAGCAATGAAGCTTTCTTT
>-|TRBJ1-1|-|TRBV2
CASSVGVVEAFF
TGTGCCAGCAGTGTCGGGGTTGTTGAAGCTTTCTTT
>-|TRBJ1-2|-|TRBV5-1
CASRWRDSGYTF
TGCGCCAGCAGGTGGAGGGACTCTGGCTACACCTTC
>TRBD1|TRBJ2-7|few|TRBV7-2
CASSSPVSGQGTYEQYF
TGTGCCAGCAGCTCGCCCGTATCTGGACAGGGAACCTACGAGCAGTACTTC
>TRBD1|TRBJ1-2|-|TRBV30
CAGNNRGRNYGYTF
TGTGCCGGGAACAACAGGGGGCGAAACTATGGCTACACCTTC
>TRBD1|TRBJ1-2|-|TRBV9
CASSRTGAGGYTF
TGTGCCAGCAGCCGGACAGGTGCGGGAGGCTACACCTTC